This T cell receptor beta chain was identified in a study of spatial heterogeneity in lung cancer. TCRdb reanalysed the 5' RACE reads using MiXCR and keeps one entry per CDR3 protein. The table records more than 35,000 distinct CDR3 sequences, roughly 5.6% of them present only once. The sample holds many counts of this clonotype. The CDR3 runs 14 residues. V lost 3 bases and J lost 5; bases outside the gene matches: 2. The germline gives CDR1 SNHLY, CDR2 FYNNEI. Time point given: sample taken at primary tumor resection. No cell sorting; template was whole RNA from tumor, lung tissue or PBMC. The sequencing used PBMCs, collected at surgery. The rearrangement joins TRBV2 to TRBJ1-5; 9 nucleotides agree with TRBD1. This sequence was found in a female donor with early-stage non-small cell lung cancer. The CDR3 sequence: CASSDTGGYQPQHF. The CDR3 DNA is TGTGCCAGCAGTGATACAGGGGGCTATCAGCCCCAGCATTTT.